These 28 T cell receptor beta chains were all obtained from the same sample, sequenced in a study of T-cell memory formation after mild COVID-19. TCRdb recomputed calls from the 5' RACE reads with MiXCR, one row per CDR3 protein. The data hold 350,000 or so distinct CDR3 sequences, with roughly 21% observed a single time. The sequenced material came from PBMCs or a T cell subset sorted from them (not recorded which). The receptors here all came from an adult woman who had mild COVID-19 (a few samples of this study predate the infection). Cell type and time point are not known.

This clonotype was seen more than once but under ten times. The chain is built from TRBV5-1 and TRBJ2-6, with 11 nucleotides matching TRBD1. The CDR3 sequence is 18 residues long. The V gene's germline CDR1 is SGHRS and CDR2 YFSETQ. The V segment lost 0 bases and the J segment 2 bases; nucleotides outside the gene matches: 4. CDR3 residues: CASSLVGQGATGANVLTF. In DNA, the CDR3 is TGCGCCAGCAGCTTGGTAGGACAGGGGGCCACTGGGGCCAACGTCCTGACTTTC. Full variable domain (outside the CDR3, taken from reference TRBV5-1 and TRBJ2-6): KAGVTQTPRYLIKTRGQQVTLSCSPISGHRSVSWYQQTPGQGLQFLFEYFSETQRNKGNFPGRFSGRQFSNSRSEMNVSTLELGDSALYLCASSLVGQGATGANVLTFGAGSRLTVL.

The sample holds a few counts of this clonotype. The genes are TRBV15 and TRBJ2-3, with D hard to call. This CDR3 has 13 residues. Looked up from germline, CDR1 is LNHNV and CDR2 is YYDKDF (reference sequence). The V end was cut by 8 bases, the J end by 4 bases, with 13 bases between. CDR3 nucleotide sequence: TGTGCCACCTCCGCCTACCCGGCAGATACGCAGTATTTT. Translated: CATSAYPADTQYF. Full variable domain (remainder filled in from reference TRBV15 and TRBJ2-3): DAMVIQNPRYQVTQFGKPVTLSCSQTLNHNVMYWYQQKSSQAPKLLFHYYDKDFNNEADTPDNFQSRRPNTSFCFLDIRSPGLGDTAMYLCATSAYPADTQYFGPGTRLTVL.

The V call is TRBV28, the J call TRBJ1-2; the match to TRBD1 covers 7 bases. This CDR3 has 13 amino acids. Trimming removed 8 bases from V and 5 bases from J; junction bases left unmatched: 8. CDR1 and CDR2 (germline): MDHEN, SYDVKM. This chain's CDR3 is CASARTGVYGYTF. The CDR3 coding sequence is TGTGCCAGCGCCCGGACAGGAGTGTATGGCTACACCTTC.

The chain recombines TRBV7-8 with TRBJ2-1; 8 bases are a match to TRBD2. The CDR3 is 16 residues long. V shed 5 bases and J 6 bases; nucleotides not matched to a gene: 12. The germline V gene encodes CDR1 SGHVS and CDR2 FQNEAQ. CDR3 loop: CASSPALAGGRNEQFF. CDR3 coding DNA: TGTGCCAGCAGCCCGGCGCTGGCGGGGGGACGCAATGAGCAGTTCTTC.

The gene calls are TRBV20-1 and TRBJ2-1; 9 nucleotides line up with TRBD1. This CDR3 has 14 amino acids. V shed 5 bases, J shed 3 bases, and the junction held 5 bases outside the gene matches. Germline V gives CDR1 DFQATT, CDR2 SNEGSKA (reference sequence). The CDR3: CSAQGQGSYNEQFF. For the CDR3, the DNA is TGCAGTGCTCAAGGACAGGGGAGCTACAATGAGCAGTTCTTC.

J is TRBJ1-1 and V is TRBV10-3; weak D call: TRBD1 (5 bases). Trimming shortened V by 4 bases and J by 4 bases, and 13 bases separated the two germline ends. The CDR3 is 14 amino acids. Germline CDR1 is ENHRY and CDR2 is SYGVKD. The CDR3 nucleotides are TGTGCCATCAGTGTGACCGCGGGGGTCACTGAAGCTTTCTTT. Translated: CAISVTAGVTEAFF.

This clonotype was recorded a few times. The chain employs TRBV27 and TRBJ1-2; D is perhaps TRBD1 (6 bases). This CDR3 has 15 amino acids. The germline V gene encodes CDR1 MNHEY and CDR2 SMNVEV (reference sequence). V lost 5 bases and J lost 8, with 21 bases in between. CDR3 coding DNA: TGTGCCAGCAGTCCCACAGGCGTAGGGGGAGGGGGCTACACCTTC. Translation: CASSPTGVGGGGYTF.

This clonotype was observed a few times. This rearrangement joins TRBV14 to TRBJ1-5; D is uncertain. This CDR3 has 13 residues. The germline gives CDR1 SGHDN, CDR2 FVKESK. Trimming took off 1 base at V and 5 bases at J, with 6 bases between the two ends. In DNA, the CDR3 is TGTGCCAGCAGCCAAGGGATCCATCAGCCCCAGCATTTT. Translation: CASSQGIHQPQHF. The full variable domain, in which reference TRBV14 and TRBJ1-5 provide the parts outside the CDR3, is EAGVTQFPSHSVIEKGQTVTLRCDPISGHDNLYWYRRVMGKEIKFLLHFVKESKQDESGMPNNRFLAERTGGTYSTLKVQPAELEDSGVYFCASSQGIHQPQHFGDGTRLSIL.

This clonotype was picked up a small number of times. This chain joins TRBV29-1 and TRBJ2-3, with 7 bases fitting TRBD2. V lost 3 bases and J lost 6; bases outside the gene matches: 12. CDR3 length equals 15 residues. The germline V gene encodes CDR1 SQVTM and CDR2 ANQGSEA. CDR3 sequence: CSVDGVGVGRDTQYF. The CDR3 DNA is TGCAGCGTTGACGGCGTCGGGGTCGGGAGGGATACGCAGTATTTT.

This clonotype was detected ten times or more. V usage is TRBV12-3 or TRBV12-4 and J usage is TRBJ2-3, with a possible D match to TRBD1 (5 bases). The germline V and J ends were trimmed by 10 bases and 4 bases, with 21 bases remaining between them. The CDR3 is made up of 15 amino acids. For the CDR3, the DNA is TGTGCCACCCGACAGAGTGGTAAAGGCTCAGATACGCAGTATTTT. Protein sequence: CATRQSGKGSDTQYF.

The rearrangement uses TRBV20-1 and TRBJ1-1; D gene unclear. The CDR3 consists of 16 residues. The V and J ends lost 0 bases and 1 base respectively, with 15 bases between them. The V gene's germline CDR1 is DFQATT and CDR2 SNEGSKA (reference sequence). CDR3 in DNA: TGCAGTGCTAGAGACCCGTTAGGGCTGAGGAACACTGAAGCTTTCTTT. This translates into CSARDPLGLRNTEAFF.

V gene TRBV28 combines with J gene TRBJ1-6; D remains ambiguous. Trimming shortened V by 7 bases and J by 7 bases, and 14 bases separated the two germline ends. Germline V CDR1 and CDR2: MDHEN, SYDVKM. CDR3 length: 14 amino acids. CDR3 amino acids: CASNRGIQNSPLHF. The CDR3, as DNA: TGTGCCAGCAACCGGGGAATCCAGAATTCACCCCTCCACTTT. The full variable domain, with the rest looked up from reference TRBV28 and TRBJ1-6, is DVKVTQSSRYLVKRTGEKVFLECVQDMDHENMFWYRQDPGLGLRLIYFSYDVKMKEKGDIPEGYSVSREKKERFSLILESASTNQTSMYLCASNRGIQNSPLHFGNGTRLTVT.

In this sample, this clonotype turned up a few times. The chain carries TRBV29-1 and TRBJ1-1; D is perhaps TRBD1 (5 bases). This CDR3 has 14 residues. Germline CDR1 reads SQVTM; CDR2 reads ANQGSEA. Trimming shortened V by 6 bases and J by 0 bases, and 14 bases separated the two germline ends. The CDR3 reads CSVAGHPLNTEAFF. DNA of the CDR3: TGCAGCGTCGCCGGACACCCGCTGAACACTGAAGCTTTCTTT.

The rearrangement uses TRBV3-1 and TRBJ2-2; D is unresolved. Germline CDR1 LGHDT, CDR2 YNNKEL (reference sequence). The CDR3 extends over 13 amino acids. V lost 0 bases and J lost 8, with 7 bases in between. CDR3: CASSQDSLGELFF. The CDR3 nucleotides are TGTGCCAGCAGCCAAGATTCACTGGGGGAGCTGTTTTTT. Full variable domain (rest looked up from reference TRBV3-1 and TRBJ2-2): DTAVSQTPKYLVTQMGNDKSIKCEQNLGHDTMYWYKQDSKKFLKIMFSYNNKELIINETVPNRFSPKSPDKAHLNLHINSLELGDSAVYFCASSQDSLGELFFGEGSRLTVL.

Many counts were recorded for this clonotype. This rearrangement joins TRBV3-1 to TRBJ2-3; no reliable D call. Per the germline V gene, CDR1 is LGHDT and CDR2 is YNNKEL (reference sequence). The length of the CDR3 is 15 residues. V was shortened by 5 bases and J by 6 bases, with 18 bases between the two germline ends. The DNA of the CDR3 is TGTGCCAGCAGCTTCGCGGCCAACTTTGGGGATACGCAGTATTTT. It yields the protein CASSFAANFGDTQYF.

This clonotype was found a few times. The CDR3 nucleotides read TGTGCCAGCAGCAACTCCAGGGGGGCTAACTATGGCTACACCTTC. Amino acids: CASSNSRGANYGYTF. V gene TRBV7-6 combines with J gene TRBJ1-2; 7 bases are shared with TRBD1. This CDR3 spans 15 amino acids. CDR1 and CDR2 from the germline V gene are SGHVS and FNYEAQ. The V gene end was trimmed by 5 bases and the J gene end by 0 bases; junction bases not matched to a gene: 6.

This chain links TRBV29-1 with TRBJ2-1; D not resolved. From germline, CDR1 is SQVTM and CDR2 ANQGSEA. V shed 3 bases and J shed 0 bases, with 12 bases lying between them. The CDR3 has 15 residues. The CDR3 is CSVEIGRVSYNEQFF. The CDR3 nucleotides read TGCAGCGTTGAGATTGGCAGAGTCTCCTACAATGAGCAGTTCTTC.

V is TRBV4-1 and J is TRBJ2-3; TRBD1 matches 9 bases. CDR3 length equals 15 residues. CDR1 and CDR2 from the germline V gene are MGHRA and YSYEKL. Trimming at V came to 6 bases and at J to 1 base, leaving 5 bases not matched to a gene. The CDR3 DNA is TGCGCCAGCAGATTCCGGGACAGGGGCACAGATACGCAGTATTTT. Its protein product is CASRFRDRGTDTQYF.

This chain connects TRBV6-2 or TRBV6-3 to TRBJ1-6; 11 bases fit TRBD1. Germline trimming cut 1 base from V and 6 bases from J; bases unmatched to any gene: 11. The germline gives CDR1 MNHEY, CDR2 SVGEGT. This CDR3 contains 19 residues. The DNA for the CDR3 is TGTGCCAGCAGTTACTTAAGACCGGGACAGGGGGTGAGTAATTCACCCCTCCACTTT. Translated, it gives CASSYLRPGQGVSNSPLHF.

This clonotype has a handful of counts. V usage is TRBV20-1 and J usage is TRBJ2-1, with D maybe TRBD1 (6 bases). Per the germline V gene, CDR1 is DFQATT and CDR2 is SNEGSKA (reference sequence). The CDR3 is 15 residues long. V was clipped by 1 base and J by 4 bases, with 14 bases between them. The CDR3 spells CSARVEWDKYNEQFF. CDR3 DNA sequence: TGCAGTGCTAGAGTGGAATGGGACAAGTACAATGAGCAGTTCTTC.

J is TRBJ2-1 and V is TRBV3-1; D perhaps matches TRBD2 (5 bases). Deletions cut 1 base from V and 12 bases from J, with 10 bases between. This CDR3 comprises 12 residues. Germline V gene data show CDR1 as LGHDT and CDR2 as YNNKEL (reference sequence). The CDR3 is CASSQGEQAQFF. CDR3 DNA: TGTGCCAGCAGCCAAGGGGAGCAGGCGCAGTTCTTC.

In this sample, this clonotype turned up a few times. The chain carries TRBV20-1 and TRBJ2-3; 16 bases map to TRBD2. The ends lost 6 bases at V and 4 bases at J; junction bases unmatched: 7. This CDR3 comprises 16 residues. Per germline, CDR1 DFQATT and CDR2 SNEGSKA (reference sequence). The CDR3 bases are TGCAGTGCCCCGGGACTAGCGGGGGGGCCCGCAGATACGCAGTATTTT. Encoded protein: CSAPGLAGGPADTQYF.

The chain has TRBV7-2 and TRBJ2-1; 16 bases are shared with TRBD2. The CDR3 has 16 amino acids. V lost 7 bases and J lost 10; bases outside the gene matches: 10. Germline V gene sequence: CDR1 SGHTA, CDR2 FQGNSA. The CDR3 DNA reads TGTGCCAGCACCCCGACGGGACTAGCGGGGGGGGGAGAGCAGTTCTTC. Translated: CASTPTGLAGGGEQFF.

This chain connects TRBV4-1 to TRBJ2-5, with D possibly called TRBD1 or TRBD2 (5 bases each). The CDR3 is 15 amino acids. In germline, CDR1 is MGHRA, CDR2 YSYEKL. Trimming took 4 bases from V and 2 from J, leaving 14 bases between them. The CDR3 loop is CASSRGPLQQETQYF. CDR3 coding DNA: TGCGCCAGCAGCCGGGGACCTCTCCAACAAGAGACCCAGTACTTC.

CDR3 amino acids: CASSPLAGDYTGELFF. CDR3 DNA sequence: TGTGCCAGCAGTCCTCTAGCGGGAGATTACACCGGGGAGCTGTTTTTT. The chain links TRBV27 to TRBJ2-2; 10 positions agree with TRBD2. V was clipped by 5 bases and J by 3 bases; unmatched bases: 6. Germline V CDR1 and CDR2: MNHEY, SMNVEV (reference sequence). The CDR3 has 16 residues.

The chain employs TRBV5-1 and TRBJ1-2, with 8 bases aligning to TRBD1. The V gene end was trimmed by 4 bases and the J gene end by 4 bases; junction bases not matched to a gene: 9. The CDR3 contains 15 residues. The germline gives CDR1 SGHRS, CDR2 YFSETQ. The CDR3 loop is CASSPGAGGGYGYTF. CDR3 nucleotides: TGCGCCAGCAGCCCCGGGGCAGGGGGCGGCTATGGCTACACCTTC.

V is TRBV18 and J is TRBJ2-7; the D gene could be TRBD1 or TRBD2 (5 bases each). V lost 10 bases, J lost 6 bases, and 19 bases lay in between. The germline V gene encodes CDR1 KGHSH and CDR2 LQKENI. The CDR3 has 13 residues. CDR3 region: CATSTGKGTEQYF. The CDR3 DNA is TGTGCCACCTCGACCGGTAAGGGGACCGAGCAGTACTTC.

The V call is TRBV24-1, the J call TRBJ1-1, with D possibly TRBD1 on 5 matching bases. This CDR3 comprises 15 residues. V was cut by 3 bases and J by 3 bases, with 13 bases left in between. The germline V gene encodes CDR1 KGHDR and CDR2 SFDVKD. CDR3 protein: CATSDPRIRDTEAFF. In DNA, the CDR3 is TGTGCCACCAGTGATCCCAGGATCAGGGACACTGAAGCTTTCTTT.